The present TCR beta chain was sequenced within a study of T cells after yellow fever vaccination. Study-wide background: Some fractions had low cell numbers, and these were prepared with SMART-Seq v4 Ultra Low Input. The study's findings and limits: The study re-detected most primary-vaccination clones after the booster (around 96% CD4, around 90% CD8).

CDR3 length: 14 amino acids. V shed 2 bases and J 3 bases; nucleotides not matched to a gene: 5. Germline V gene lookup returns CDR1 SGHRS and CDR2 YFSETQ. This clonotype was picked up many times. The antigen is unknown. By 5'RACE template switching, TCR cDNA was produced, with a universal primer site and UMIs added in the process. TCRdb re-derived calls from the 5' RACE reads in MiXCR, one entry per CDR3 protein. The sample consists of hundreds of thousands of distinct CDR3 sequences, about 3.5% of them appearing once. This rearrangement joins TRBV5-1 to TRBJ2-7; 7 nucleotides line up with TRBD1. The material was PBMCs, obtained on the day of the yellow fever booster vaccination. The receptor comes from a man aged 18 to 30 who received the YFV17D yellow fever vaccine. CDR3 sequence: CASSLRDSGYEQYF. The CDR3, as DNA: TGCGCCAGCAGCTTAAGGGACAGTGGCTACGAGCAGTACTTC.